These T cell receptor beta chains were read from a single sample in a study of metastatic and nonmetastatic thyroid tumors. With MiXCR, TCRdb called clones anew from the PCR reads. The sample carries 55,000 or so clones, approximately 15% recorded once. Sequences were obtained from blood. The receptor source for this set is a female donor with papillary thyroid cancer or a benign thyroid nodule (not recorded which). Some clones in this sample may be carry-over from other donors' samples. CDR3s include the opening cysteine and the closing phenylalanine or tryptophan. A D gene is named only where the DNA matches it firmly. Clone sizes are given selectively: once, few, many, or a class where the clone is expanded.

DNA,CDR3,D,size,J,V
TGCGCCAGCAGCGGACAGACAGGGGGGTCCTACGAGCAGTACTTC,CASSGQTGGSYEQYF,TRBD1,many,TRBJ2-7,TRBV5-1
TGTGCCAGCAGCCAAGACAGCTATGGCTACACCTTC,CASSQDSYGYTF,-,many,TRBJ1-2,TRBV7-8
TGTGCCATCAGTGACGAGTTAGACACAGATACGCAGTATTTT,CAISDELDTDTQYF,-,many,TRBJ2-3,TRBV10-3
TGTGCCAGTAGTCTCCTCGGGGGAGCAGCCTACGAGCAGTACTTC,CASSLLGGAAYEQYF,-,many,TRBJ2-7,TRBV19
TGCAGTGCCAAGTCCTATGGCTACACCTTC,CSAKSYGYTF,-,many,TRBJ1-2,TRBV20-1
TGTGCCAGCAGTTGGGGCAACTATGGCTACACCTTC,CASSWGNYGYTF,-,-,TRBJ1-2,TRBV28
TGCAGTGCTAGAGATAGTAATCAGGCGGGGGGCACCGGGGAGCTGTTTTTT,CSARDSNQAGGTGELFF,TRBD2,many,TRBJ2-2,TRBV20-1
TGTGCCAGCAGCTATCCGGCCGACCCGTGGGATGAGCAGTTCTTC,CASSYPADPWDEQFF,-,many,TRBJ2-1,TRBV13
TGTGCCAGCAGCCCCTGGACTAGCGGGAGTTACAATGAGCAGTTCTTC,CASSPWTSGSYNEQFF,TRBD2,many,TRBJ2-1,TRBV27
TGCAGTGCTAGAAGGTGGACTAGCGGCCTTACGAACACCGGGGAGCTGTTTTTT,CSARRWTSGLTNTGELFF,TRBD2,many,TRBJ2-2,TRBV20-1
TGTGCCAGCAGGAGTGGAGGGGGAGGATCCTACGAGCAGTACTTC,CASRSGGGGSYEQYF,-,few,TRBJ2-7,TRBV6-2/TRBV6-3
TGTGCCAGCATTGACCTGGGACAGGGCTATGGCTACACCTTC,CASIDLGQGYGYTF,TRBD1,many,TRBJ1-2,TRBV6-1
TGTGCCGACCCCCCGAGGGACACCTACGAGCAGTACTTC,CADPPRDTYEQYF,-,-,TRBJ2-7,TRBV6-4
TGCAGTGCTAGTGGGGCGGGATGGCGGGGCACAGATACGCAGTATTTT,CSASGAGWRGTDTQYF,-,few,TRBJ2-3,TRBV20-1
TGCAGTGCTACCCCCCCGGACAGGGGGCGGAGAGATACGCAGTATTTT,CSATPPDRGRRDTQYF,TRBD1,many,TRBJ2-3,TRBV20-1
TGTGCCAGCAGTACACGACAGTCAGATACGCAGTATTTT,CASSTRQSDTQYF,-,many,TRBJ2-3,TRBV28
TGTGCCAGCAGTTACCAGGGGGCGGGTTACGAGCAGTACTTC,CASSYQGAGYEQYF,TRBD1,-,TRBJ2-7,TRBV7-9
TGTGCCAGCAGGATGGTACCCCGGCTAAGAAGGTACACCTTC,CASRMVPRLRRYTF,-,many,TRBJ1-2,TRBV6-2/TRBV6-3
TGTGCCAGCAGCTTCAGCTCCCCGGAGACCCAGTACTTC,CASSFSSPETQYF,-,many,TRBJ2-5,TRBV11-2
TGTGCCAGTAGCGACCGTATAAACAGCGACGAGCAGTACTTC,CASSDRINSDEQYF,-,many,TRBJ2-7,TRBV7-8
TGTGCCAGCTCACCCATGGGACAGTTCGGGGGAGAGACCCAGTACTTC,CASSPMGQFGGETQYF,-,many,TRBJ2-5,TRBV18